The 3 T cell receptor beta chains below come from one sample, sequenced in a study of T-cell memory formation after mild COVID-19 (dated by TCRdb to about 2021). The library relied on 5' RACE. Sequencing was performed on an Illumina NovaSeq 6000. TCRdb handled the public reads itself, with Q25 trimming in fastp and clone calling in MiXCR, and kept productive beta chains. Each record represents a unique CDR3 protein, reported with the most common genes and DNA among its rows. The sample data list hundreds of thousands of distinct CDR3 sequences, and approximately 27% of these were observed just once. In total, the top ten clones hold approximately 12% of the sample. The specimen sequenced was PBMCs or a T cell subset sorted from them (not recorded which). These receptors all stem from an adult woman who had mild COVID-19 (a few samples of this study predate the infection). The sample titles of this study are shuffled in the database, so cell type and time point are left out; the donor was told from shared clones.

The V gene is TRBV28, the J gene TRBJ2-7; unclear D gene. Germline lookup yields CDR1 MDHEN and CDR2 SYDVKM. There are 11 residues in the CDR3. V was pared by 4 bases and J by 4 bases, with 5 bases between. The CDR3 here is CASSWQYEQYF. CDR3 nucleotide sequence: TGTGCCAGCAGTTGGCAGTACGAGCAGTACTTC.

This clonotype was counted between two and nine times. J is TRBJ2-1 and V is TRBV10-3; D remains unclear. Germline CDR1 is ENHRY and CDR2 is SYGVKD. This CDR3 is built from 15 residues. Deletions cut 5 bases from V and 0 bases from J, with 11 bases between. The chain's CDR3 is CAISPDFSSYNEQFF. The CDR3 nucleotides are TGTGCCATCAGTCCTGACTTTAGCTCCTACAATGAGCAGTTCTTC.

This clonotype turned up a few times. The chain is built from TRBV4-1 and TRBJ2-7; 7 bases are a match to TRBD1. V lost 1 base to trimming and J lost 3 bases; unmatched junction nucleotides: 3. Germline-derived CDR1 and CDR2 are MGHRA and YSYEKL. The CDR3 totals 14 residues. CDR3: CASSQVTGYYEQYF. The DNA of the CDR3 is TGCGCCAGCAGCCAAGTGACAGGGTACTACGAGCAGTACTTC.